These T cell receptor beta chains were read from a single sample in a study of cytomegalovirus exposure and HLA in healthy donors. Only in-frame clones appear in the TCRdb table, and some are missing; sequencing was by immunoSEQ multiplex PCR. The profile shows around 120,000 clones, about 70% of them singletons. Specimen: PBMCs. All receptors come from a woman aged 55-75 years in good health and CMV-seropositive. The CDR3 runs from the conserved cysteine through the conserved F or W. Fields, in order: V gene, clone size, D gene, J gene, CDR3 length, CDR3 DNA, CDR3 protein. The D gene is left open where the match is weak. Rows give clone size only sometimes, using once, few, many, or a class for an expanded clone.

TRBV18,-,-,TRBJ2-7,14,TGTGCCAGCTCCCCCGGGTTAAACTCCTACGAGCAGTACTTC,CASSPGLNSYEQYF
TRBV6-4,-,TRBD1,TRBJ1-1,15,TGTGCCAGCAGGACTCAGGGGGCGATGAACACTGAAGCTTTCTTT,CASRTQGAMNTEAFF
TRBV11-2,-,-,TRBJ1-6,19,TGTGCCAGCAGCCCATCCTATGGCAGGGAACGTCGACCTAATTCACCCCTCCACTTT,CASSPSYGRERRPNSPLHF
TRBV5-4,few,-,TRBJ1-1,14,TGTGCCAGCAGCCATGCAGCGGGAAACACTGAAGCTTTCTTT,CASSHAAGNTEAFF
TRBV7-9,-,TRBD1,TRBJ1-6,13,TGTGCCAGCAGCATAGGACAGGGGTCACCCCTCCACTTT,CASSIGQGSPLHF
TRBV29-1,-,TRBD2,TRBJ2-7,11,TGCAGCGTTGTAGCGGGGTACGAGCAGTACTTC,CSVVAGYEQYF
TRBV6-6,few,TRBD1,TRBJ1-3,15,TGTGCCAGCAGGTCGACAGGGAACCGGGGAAACACCATATATTTT,CASRSTGNRGNTIYF
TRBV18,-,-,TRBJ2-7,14,TGTGCCAGCTCACTCCGGGACACTGCCTACGAGCAGTACTTC,CASSLRDTAYEQYF
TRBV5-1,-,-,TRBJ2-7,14,TGCGCCAGCAGCCGGGACTCGCCCTCCTACGAGCAGTACTTC,CASSRDSPSYEQYF
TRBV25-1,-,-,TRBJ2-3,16,TGTGCCAGCAGTGAACGGGGACGGACAGGCACAGATACGCAGTATTTT,CASSERGRTGTDTQYF
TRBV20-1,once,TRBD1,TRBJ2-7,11,TGCAGCCCCAGGGGGTTCTACGAGCAGTACTTC,CSPRGFYEQYF
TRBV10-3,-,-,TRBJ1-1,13,TGTGCCATCATAAGGACAGAGAACACTGAAGCTTTCTTT,CAIIRTENTEAFF
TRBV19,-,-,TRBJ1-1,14,TGTGCCAGTACCACAGACAGGATTAACACTGAAGCTTTCTTT,CASTTDRINTEAFF
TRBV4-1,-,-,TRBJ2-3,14,TGCGCCAGCAGCCAAGTTGACTATTTGGATACGCAGTATTTT,CASSQVDYLDTQYF
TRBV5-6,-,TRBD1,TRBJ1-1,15,TGTGCCAGCAGCTTGGACAGGGGCCCGAACACTGAAGCTTTCTTT,CASSLDRGPNTEAFF
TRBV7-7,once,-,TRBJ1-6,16,TGTGCCAGCAGTAACCCCGGGGTCTCCTATAATTCACCCCTCCACTTT,CASSNPGVSYNSPLHF
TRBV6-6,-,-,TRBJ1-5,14,TGTGCCAGCACCATTACGGACGGGGATCAGCCCCAGCATTTT,CASTITDGDQPQHF
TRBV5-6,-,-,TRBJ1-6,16,TGTGCCAGCGCCTCAGGGAGGGCGGTAGAGAATTCACCCCTCCACTTT,CASASGRAVENSPLHF
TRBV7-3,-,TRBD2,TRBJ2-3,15,TGTGCCAGCAGCGGGGGTGCGGGGGGGCTGGATACGCAGTATTTT,CASSGGAGGLDTQYF
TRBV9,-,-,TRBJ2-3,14,TGTGCCAGCTCGTCGTACTTAGGGGGAGATACGCAGTATTTT,CASSSYLGGDTQYF
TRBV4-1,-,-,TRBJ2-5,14,TGCGCCAGCAGCCCCTTCCAGGGGACGGAGACCCAGTACTTC,CASSPFQGTETQYF
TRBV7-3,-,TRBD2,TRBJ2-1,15,TGTGCCAGCAGCCCCCTGGGCCGGGGGGGGAATGAGCAGTTCTTC,CASSPLGRGGNEQFF
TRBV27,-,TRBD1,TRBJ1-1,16,TGTGCCAGCAGCCCTCGGGACAGTTATCGGTTCACTGAAGCTTTCTTT,CASSPRDSYRFTEAFF
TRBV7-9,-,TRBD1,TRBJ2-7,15,TGTTCCAGCAGCCTCATAGGGACAGGGAACTACGAGCAGTACTTC,CSSSLIGTGNYEQYF
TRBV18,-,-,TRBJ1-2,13,TGTGCCAGCTCACCTAAATCCGAGTATGGCTACACCTTC,CASSPKSEYGYTF
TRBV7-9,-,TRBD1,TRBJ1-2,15,TGTGCCAGCAGCACTCGGGACAGGAGCCTCTATGGCTACACCTTC,CASSTRDRSLYGYTF
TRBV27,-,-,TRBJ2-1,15,TGTGCCAGCAGTTTAAGGGGGGGGCCGGGAAATGAGCAGTTCTTC,CASSLRGGPGNEQFF
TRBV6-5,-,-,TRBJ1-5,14,TGTGCCAGCGGGTCAGGGTATAGCAATCAGCCCCAGCATTTT,CASGSGYSNQPQHF
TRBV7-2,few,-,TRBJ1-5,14,TGTGCCAGCAGCTTAGACGGGGTCAATCAGCCCCAGCATTTT,CASSLDGVNQPQHF
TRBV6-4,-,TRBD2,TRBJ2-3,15,TGTGCCAGCAGTGACCGGGGCGGGGGGGGAGATACGCAGTATTTT,CASSDRGGGGDTQYF
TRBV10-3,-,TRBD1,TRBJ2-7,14,TGTGCCATCAGTAACCGGGACAGCTCCTACGAGCAGTACTTC,CAISNRDSSYEQYF
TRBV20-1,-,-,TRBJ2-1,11,TGCAGTGCTAGATGGGGCTATGAGCAGTTCTTC,CSARWGYEQFF
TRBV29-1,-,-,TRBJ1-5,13,TGCAGCGTTGAAGTCGGGGAAAGCCAGCCCCAGCATTTT,CSVEVGESQPQHF
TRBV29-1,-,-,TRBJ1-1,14,TGCAGCGCCCCTTCGACAGACGTGAACACTGAAGCTTTCTTT,CSAPSTDVNTEAFF
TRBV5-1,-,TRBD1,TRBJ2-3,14,TGCGCCAGCAGACCTGGACAGGGCGGAGATACGCAGTATTTT,CASRPGQGGDTQYF
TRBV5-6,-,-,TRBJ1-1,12,TGTGCCAGCAGCTTGGGACAGACTGAGGCTTTCTTT,CASSLGQTEAFF
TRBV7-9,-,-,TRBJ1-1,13,TGTGCCAGCAGCACCGGGGTGAACACTGAAGCTTTCTTT,CASSTGVNTEAFF
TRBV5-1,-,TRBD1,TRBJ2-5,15,TGCGCCAGCAGCTCCCGACAGGGATGGCAAGAGACCCAGTACTTC,CASSSRQGWQETQYF
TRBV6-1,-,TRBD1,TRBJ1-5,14,TGTGCCAGCAGAGGGACAGGGGATGGTCAGCCCCAGCATTTT,CASRGTGDGQPQHF
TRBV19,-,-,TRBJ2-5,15,TGTGCCAGTGGACGTGGGATGGGGGCGATTGAGACCCAGTACTTC,CASGRGMGAIETQYF
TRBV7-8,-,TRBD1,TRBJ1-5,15,TGTGCCAGCAGCTCCACAGGGGGCGGCTATCAGCCCCAGCATTTT,CASSSTGGGYQPQHF
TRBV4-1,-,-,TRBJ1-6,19,TGCGCCAGCAGCCATCCGGGACTCCCGGTCCCGCCTTATAATTCACCCCTCCACTTT,CASSHPGLPVPPYNSPLHF
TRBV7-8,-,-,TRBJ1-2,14,TGTGCCAGCAGCTTAGGTCACAGGGAACAAGGCTACACCTTC,CASSLGHREQGYTF
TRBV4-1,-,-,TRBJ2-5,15,TGCGCCAGCAGCCAAGCCCGCGGGGGCCGGGAGACCCAGTACTTC,CASSQARGGRETQYF
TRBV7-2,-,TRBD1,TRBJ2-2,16,TGTGCCAGCAGCTTAGCGCGACAGGGGAAGGCCGGGGAGCTGTTTTTT,CASSLARQGKAGELFF
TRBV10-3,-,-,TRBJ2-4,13,TGTGCCATCAGCGGGGTAGGGGGAAACATTCAGTACTTC,CAISGVGGNIQYF
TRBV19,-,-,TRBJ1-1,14,TGTGCCAGTAGTCCTCCCCAGGGGAACACTGAAGCTTTCTTT,CASSPPQGNTEAFF
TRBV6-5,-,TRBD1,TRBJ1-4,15,TGTGCCAGCAGTTACACCGGGACAGGGGGTGAAAAACTGTTTTTT,CASSYTGTGGEKLFF
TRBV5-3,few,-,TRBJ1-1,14,TGTGCCAGAAGGGCGGGATTTATGAACACTGAAGCTTTCTTT,CARRAGFMNTEAFF
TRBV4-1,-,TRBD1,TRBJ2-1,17,TGCGCCAGCAGCCAAGAACGATCGACAGGGGGGAACAATGAGCAGTTCTTC,CASSQERSTGGNNEQFF
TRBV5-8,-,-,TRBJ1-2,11,TGTGCCAGCATTTTAGGGGAAGGCTACACCTTC,CASILGEGYTF
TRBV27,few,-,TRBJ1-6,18,TGTGCCAGCAGTGCCCCATTTTGGGGGGGACTTCGGAATTCACCCCTCCACTTT,CASSAPFWGGLRNSPLHF
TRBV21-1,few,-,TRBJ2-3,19,TGTGCCAGCAGCAAAGGGGGCGGGGGGCCGTTCGGGGAAGGCGGTACGCAGTATTTT,CASSKGGGGPFGEGGTQYF
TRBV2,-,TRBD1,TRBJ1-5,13,TGTGCCAGCAGTGCCGACAGGGCTCAGCCCCAGCATTTT,CASSADRAQPQHF
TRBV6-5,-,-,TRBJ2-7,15,TGTGCCAGCAGTTACTCCCAGGCCTTCTCCTACGAGCAGTACTTC,CASSYSQAFSYEQYF